This T cell receptor (beta chain) was sequenced in a study of cytomegalovirus exposure and HLA in healthy donors. Study-level findings and limits: When analyzed later, a missense DCLRE1C variant was found to be linked to TCR beta V- and J-gene trimming. Later work showed greater clonal expansion in HLA-associated TCR beta chains than in equally common others. A later analysis reportedly found fewer N-insertions in an Asian-associated ancestry cluster than the approximately 730-donor mean.

A word on this clone: The antigen remains undetermined.

In the PCR, 60 Vbeta and 13 Jbeta primers were used. Assay: immunoSEQ multiplex PCR; the TCRdb copy retains only in-frame clones and omits some. The table lists approximately 160,000 clones, 75% to 90% of them singletons, with 1.9% in the top ten. V was clipped by 5 bases and J by 8 bases; unmatched bases: 7. CDR3 length: 15 amino acids. Germline V gene data show CDR1 as SGHVS and CDR2 as FQNEAQ. This sequence was found in a human donor in good health. Sample: PBMCs. The chain couples TRBV7-8 to TRBJ2-1, with TRBD1 matching over 12 bases. CDR3 sequence (DNA): TGTGCCAGCAGCCCCGGGACAGGGGGCATCGATGAGCAGTTCTTC. Residues: CASSPGTGGIDEQFF.